This T cell receptor (beta chain) was recorded in a study of CD8+ T cells in alopecia areata. About the study: Patients received oral tofacitinib, 5 to 10 mg twice daily, for moderate-to-severe alopecia areata. Study findings and constraints: Across lesional scalp, and particularly alopecia totalis/universalis, clonality surpassed that of normal scalp. TCR sharing across patients was less clear than in mice, possibly HLA-related.

With respect to this clone: Its cognate antigen is unknown.

V lost 5 bases to trimming and J lost 2 bases, with 3 bases between them. The CDR3 totals 12 residues. The germline CDR1 and CDR2 sequences are PRHDT and FYEKMQ (reference sequence). RNA was isolated and reverse transcribed to cDNA, the sequencing template. Measured with immunoSEQ multiplex PCR; TCRdb has only the in-frame clones, and not every one. The profile shows roughly 140,000 clones, around half of them singletons. Individuals with alopecia areata gave both lesional scalp punch biopsies and peripheral blood for collection. Here the sequenced sample was CD8+ T cells sorted from blood, taken at week 0. The chain recombines TRBV13 with TRBJ2-2; D remains ambiguous. This clonotype originated in a human donor with alopecia areata. The CDR3 nucleotides are TGTGCCAGCAGCGCCAACACCGGGGAGCTGTTTTTT. This encodes CASSANTGELFF.